The clone carrying this T cell receptor beta chain was picked up one time. This sample also contains other DNA sequences that code for the same CDR3. The data belong to a study of shared clonotypes between healthy human individuals. As defined, naive CD8 cells were CD45RO-negative and positively selected for CCR7, with terminally differentiated effector memory CD45RA+ cells excluded. For sorted subsets, approximately 0.2 ug DNA per replicate equaled 30,000 or so T cell genomes. Profiling relied on immunoSEQ multiplex PCR, and the TCRdb table lists in-frame clones only, not all of them. There are 2 million to 2.5 million clones in the sample; about 92% occur only once, and 1.5% to 2% lies in the top ten. Trimming removed 3 bases from V and 4 bases from J; junction bases left unmatched: 5. Germline V gene lookup returns CDR1 MNHEY and CDR2 SMNVEV (reference sequence). The CDR3 is made up of 15 amino acids.

Sequencing was carried out using naive CD8+ T cells from PBMCs. V is TRBV27 and J is TRBJ1-5, with TRBD1 identical over 8 bases. The receptor comes from a man aged 18-30 years in good health. Some clones in this sample may be carry-over from other donors' samples. CDR3 loop: CASSFSQGANQPQHF. DNA for the CDR3: TGTGCCAGCAGTTTTTCGCAGGGGGCGAATCAGCCCCAGCATTTT.